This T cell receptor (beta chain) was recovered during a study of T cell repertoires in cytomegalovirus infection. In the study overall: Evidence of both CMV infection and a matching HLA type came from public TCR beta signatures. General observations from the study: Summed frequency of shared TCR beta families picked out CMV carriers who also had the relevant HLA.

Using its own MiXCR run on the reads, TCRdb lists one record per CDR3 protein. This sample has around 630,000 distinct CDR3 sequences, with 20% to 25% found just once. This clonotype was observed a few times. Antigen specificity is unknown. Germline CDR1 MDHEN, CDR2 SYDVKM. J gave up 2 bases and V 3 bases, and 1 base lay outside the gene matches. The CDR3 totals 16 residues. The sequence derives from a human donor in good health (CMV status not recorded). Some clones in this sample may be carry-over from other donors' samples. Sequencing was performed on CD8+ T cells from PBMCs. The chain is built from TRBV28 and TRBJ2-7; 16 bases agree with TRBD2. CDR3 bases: TGTGCCAGCAGTTTTGGGACTAGCGGGGGGGCCTACGAGCAGTACGTC. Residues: CASSFGTSGGAYEQYV.